The clone carrying this T cell receptor beta chain was seen repeatedly, ten times or more. Its antigen remains unknown. This entry is derived from a study of Graves' ophthalmopathy and Graves' hyperthyroidism. General study findings and limits: A majority of expanded thyroid clonotypes exceeding 0.001 frequency were likewise present in blood.

Certain patients, namely those with other autoimmune diseases, uncontrolled infections, pregnancy or lactation, were excluded. What supplied the PBMCs was about 9.1 ml of fresh peripheral blood. This CDR3 is 17 amino acids long. V was pared by 3 bases and J by 5 bases, with 15 bases of the junction left unmatched. Germline CDR1 and CDR2: SGDLS and YYNGEE. Researchers took RNA transcripts and amplified TCR beta CDR3 regions from them. HTBI-primed RT-PCR formed the first round, and a multiplex PCR formed the second. MiXCR, run by TCRdb on the multiplex PCR reads, gives a single entry per CDR3 protein. The sample shows 150,000 to 200,000 distinct CDR3 sequences, approximately 40% of them seen only once.

This TCR was sampled from a man aged 25 to 40 with Graves' ophthalmopathy. The sample taken for sequencing was peripheral blood. The V call is TRBV9, the J call TRBJ2-7; 9 bases are shared with TRBD2. The CDR3 DNA reads TGTGCCAGCAGCGAGACCATTGGGCGGGAGGGCCTAAACGAGCAGTACTTC. Amino acids: CASSETIGREGLNEQYF.